A single sample is the source of the 7 T cell receptor beta chains below, sequenced in a study of cytomegalovirus exposure and HLA in healthy donors. The PCR employed 60 Vbeta primers together with 13 Jbeta primers. Sequenced by immunoSEQ multiplex PCR; TCRdb stores in-frame clones only, minus some. The data hold about 70,000 clones, with about 67% observed a single time. The sample taken for sequencing was PBMCs. These receptors all stem from a human donor in good health.

This clone has more than one count but fewer than ten. The chain couples TRBV6-6 to TRBJ2-7, with TRBD1 matching 7 bases. V gave up 7 bases and J gave up 4 bases; unmatched junction bases: 10. The CDR3 consists of 14 residues. Per germline, CDR1 MNHNY and CDR2 SVGAGI (reference sequence). CDR3 coding DNA: TGTGCCAGCATCCGGGACAGTAGTTTGTACGAGCAGTACTTC. It translates to CASIRDSSLYEQYF.

This chain uses TRBV30 with TRBJ2-3, with 9 bases lining up with TRBD1. V gave up 5 bases and J gave up 3 bases; unmatched junction bases: 9. The CDR3 has 15 residues. Germline-derived CDR1 and CDR2 are GTSNPN and SVGIG (reference sequence). The CDR3 protein is CAWARRDRATDTQYF. CDR3 sequence (DNA): TGTGCCTGGGCTCGCCGGGACAGGGCAACAGATACGCAGTATTTT.

V gene TRBV6-5 combines with J gene TRBJ1-4; TRBD1 matches at 8 bases. Per the germline V gene, CDR1 is MNHEY and CDR2 is SVGAGI. The CDR3 has 15 residues. The V gene end was trimmed by 2 bases and the J gene end by 8 bases; junction bases not matched to a gene: 7. This CDR3 is CASSYRRQGLEKLFF. The DNA of the CDR3 is TGTGCCAGCAGTTACCGTCGACAGGGGCTGGAAAAACTGTTTTTT.

This clone came up once. Other DNA sequences in the same sample also yield this CDR3. The CDR3 is CAIRGTNTEAFF. DNA of the CDR3: TGTGCCATCCGTGGAACAAACACTGAAGCTTTCTTT. The rearrangement joins TRBV10-3 to TRBJ1-1; D is unresolved. The CDR3 sequence is 12 residues long. Trimming pared 8 bases from V and 2 bases from J, leaving 9 bases between. CDR1 and CDR2 from the germline V gene are ENHRY and SYGVKD.

A few counts support this clone. The J gene is TRBJ2-3, the V gene TRBV6-5; 12 bases line up with TRBD2. With 1 base clipped from V and 6 bases from J, the junction kept 5 bases outside the gene matches. The CDR3 is 16 amino acids. Germline loops: CDR1 MNHEY, CDR2 SVGAGI. The CDR3 loop reads CASSYFLAGGLDTQYF. As DNA, the CDR3 is TGTGCCAGCAGTTACTTCCTAGCGGGAGGGCTCGATACGCAGTATTTT.

This chain uses TRBV13 with TRBJ2-5, with TRBD1 as a possible D gene (6 bases). Trimming removed 1 base at V and 7 bases at J, with 13 bases between. CDR1 is PRHDT, CDR2 FYEKMQ, per germline (reference sequence). This CDR3 is 14 amino acids long. The CDR3 nucleotides read TGTGCCAGCAGCTTAGAACGTGTAGGGGGGACCCAGTACTTC. Its translation: CASSLERVGGTQYF.

The rearrangement uses TRBV6-5 and TRBJ2-3; possibly TRBD2 for D (5 bases). The germline gives CDR1 MNHEY, CDR2 SVGAGI. This CDR3 is 15 amino acids long. Trimming cost V 3 bases and J 0 bases, with 10 bases left between them. The CDR3 DNA sequence: TGTGCCAGCAGTTATCGGCCGGGGAGCACAGATACGCAGTATTTT. This translates into CASSYRPGSTDTQYF.